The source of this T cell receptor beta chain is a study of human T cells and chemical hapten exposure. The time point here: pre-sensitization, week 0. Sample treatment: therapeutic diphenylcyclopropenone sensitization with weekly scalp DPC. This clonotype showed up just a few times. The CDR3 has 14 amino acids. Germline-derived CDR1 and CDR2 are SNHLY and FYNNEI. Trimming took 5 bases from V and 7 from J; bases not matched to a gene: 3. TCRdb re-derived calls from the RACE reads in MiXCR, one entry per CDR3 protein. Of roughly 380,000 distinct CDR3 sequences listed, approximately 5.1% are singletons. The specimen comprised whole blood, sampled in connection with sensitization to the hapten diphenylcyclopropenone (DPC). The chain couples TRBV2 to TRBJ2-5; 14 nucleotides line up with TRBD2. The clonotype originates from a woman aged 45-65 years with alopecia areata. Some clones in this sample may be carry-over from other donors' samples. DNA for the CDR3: TGTGCCAGCAGTACGGGACTAGCGGGAGTGACCCAGTACTTC. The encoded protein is CASSTGLAGVTQYF.